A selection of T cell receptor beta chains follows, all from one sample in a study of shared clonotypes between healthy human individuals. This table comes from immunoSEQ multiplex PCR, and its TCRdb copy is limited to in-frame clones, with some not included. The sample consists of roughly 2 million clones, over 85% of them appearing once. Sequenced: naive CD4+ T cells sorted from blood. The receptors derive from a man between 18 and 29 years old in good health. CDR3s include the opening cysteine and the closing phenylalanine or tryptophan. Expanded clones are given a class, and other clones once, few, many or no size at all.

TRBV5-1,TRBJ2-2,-,CASSLAGQTNTGELFF
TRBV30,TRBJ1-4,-,CAWSVRRSAGEKLFF
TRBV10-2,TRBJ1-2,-,CASRGQAAGYTF
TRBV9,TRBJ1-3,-,CASSADSYGNTIYF
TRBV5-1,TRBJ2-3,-,CASSLDTSSTDTQYF
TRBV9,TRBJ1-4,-,CASSVGDLATNEKLFF
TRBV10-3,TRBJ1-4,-,CAIMGGIGEKLFF
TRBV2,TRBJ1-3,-,CASSETGSRNTIYF
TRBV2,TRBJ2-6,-,CASQGVSGANVLTF
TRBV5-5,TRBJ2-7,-,CASSLEGSSRIDYEQYF
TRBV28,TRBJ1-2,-,CASRGPKANYGYTF
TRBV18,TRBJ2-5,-,CASSPELAGVGETQYF
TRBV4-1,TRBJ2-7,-,CASSQERDGAEQYF
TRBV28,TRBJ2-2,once,CASSSLDGNTGELFF
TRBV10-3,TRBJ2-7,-,CATLSNRGDEQYF
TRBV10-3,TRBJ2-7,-,CAISPGGSYEQYF